Sequencing of this T cell receptor (beta chain) was carried out in a study of blood T cell repertoires in COVID-19. Looking at the study overall: From T cells, B-cell-depleted T cells, or PBMCs came the material, which was cDNA or gDNA.

This CDR3 has 14 residues. Trimming left V 7 bases short and J 4 bases short, with 14 bases between. CDR1 is SNHLY, CDR2 FYNNEI, per germline. Original handling: Reference gene primer amplification yielded estimated nucleated cell counts. Sequencing was performed with immunoSEQ multiplex PCR; in TCRdb, only in-frame clones are kept and a portion is missing. Clone size and V and J calls were adopted from that table, with D and trimming inferred from the DNA. The sample lists under 500,000 clones, roughly 90% occurring once. This clone was seen just once. Sequenced input: peripheral blood. The V call is TRBV2, the J call TRBJ1-5; D uncertain. The sequence was collected from a woman in her twenties or thirties with acute or convalescent COVID-19. The CDR3 DNA reads as TGTGCCAGCACAAGGCGGCAGACTAATCAGCCCCAGCATTTT. Protein sequence: CASTRRQTNQPQHF.